A few counts support the clone carrying this TCR beta chain. The antigen is undetermined. The entry originates in a study of shared clonotypes between healthy human individuals. Germline CDR1 reads LNHNV; CDR2 reads YYDKDF (reference sequence). This CDR3 spans 13 amino acids. V shed 0 bases and J shed 1 base, with 3 bases lying between them. TCRdb's copy holds only in-frame clones and misses some; the assay was immunoSEQ multiplex PCR. The sample consists of under 2.5 million clones, just under 95% of them appearing once. General study findings and limits: The study found about 5% of naive CD4 clonotypes shared across a few donors.

This receptor was obtained from a man between 18 and 35 years old in good health. Some clones in this sample may be carry-over from other donors' samples. What was sequenced was naive CD4+ T cells from PBMCs. Regarding subset: CD45RA+ positively selected. The genes are TRBV15 and TRBJ1-1; D ambiguous. The CDR3 bases are TGTGCCACCAGCAGAGAGGCGAACACTGAAGCTTTCTTT. Its translation: CATSREANTEAFF.